This is a list of T cell receptor beta chains from one sample in a study of multiple sclerosis patients with progressive multifocal leukoencephalopathy. Profiling relied on immunoSEQ multiplex PCR, and the TCRdb table lists in-frame clones only, not all of them. Among about 25,000 clones listed, 75% to 95% were seen once. Sequencing used PBMCs, obtained from a patient treated with natalizumab. These receptors all come from a man aged 25 to 40 with multiple sclerosis. CDR3s include the opening cysteine and the closing phenylalanine or tryptophan. Fields, in order: J gene, clone size, V gene, D gene, CDR3 protein, CDR3 DNA. D genes are given only for firm matches. Size values are once, few and many counts, or a class for expanded clones, and some rows have none.

>TRBJ2-1|once|TRBV12-2|NA
CASRLGATGTGHYNEQFF
TGTGCAAGTCGCTTAGGGGCAACCGGGACAGGGCATTACAATGAGCAGTTCTTC
>TRBJ2-3|NA|TRBV18|TRBD2
CASSEGLAGVKQYF
TGTGCCAGCTCAGAGGGGCTAGCGGGAGTGAAGCAGTATTTT
>TRBJ2-5|NA|TRBV19|NA
CASSIGGDYQETQYF
TGTGCCAGTAGTATAGGTGGGGACTACCAAGAGACCCAGTACTTC
>TRBJ2-4|NA|TRBV4-1|NA
CASSPGTQNIQYF
TGCGCCAGCAGCCCCGGGACTCAAAACATTCAGTACTTC
>TRBJ2-1|NA|TRBV6-5|NA
CASSYVGGAEQFF
TGTGCCAGCAGTTACGTCGGCGGCGCTGAGCAGTTCTTC
>TRBJ2-3|NA|TRBV7-6|NA
CASSQQVDTQYF
TGTGCCAGCAGCCAACAGGTGGATACGCAGTATTTT
>TRBJ2-2|NA|TRBV5-4|TRBD1
CASSLPGTGDTGELFF
TGTGCCAGCAGCTTACCGGGGACAGGGGACACCGGGGAGCTGTTTTTT
>TRBJ2-7|NA|TRBV11-2|NA
CASRVLAGSYEQYF
TGTGCCAGCAGGGTTCTAGCTGGCTCCTACGAGCAGTACTTC
>TRBJ1-2|NA|TRBV25-1|NA
CASSEGWGANYGYTF
TGTGCCAGCAGTGAAGGATGGGGAGCTAACTATGGCTACACCTTC
>TRBJ2-1|NA|TRBV19|TRBD2
CASGPGGLYNEQFF
TGTGCCAGTGGCCCGGGGGGGCTCTACAATGAGCAGTTCTTC
>TRBJ2-5|NA|TRBV7-2|NA
CASSSEPGRQETQYF
TGTGCCAGCAGCTCGGAGCCGGGACGACAAGAGACCCAGTACTTC
>TRBJ2-1|NA|TRBV5-1|NA
CASSLETGRDEQFF
TGCGCCAGCAGCTTGGAGACAGGGAGGGATGAGCAGTTCTTC
>TRBJ1-1|NA|TRBV21-1|NA
CASSKRGQGDLKGTEAFF
TGTGCCAGCAGCAAACGAGGACAGGGGGACCTTAAGGGCACTGAAGCTTTCTTT
>TRBJ2-2|NA|TRBV12-5|TRBD1
CASGFWTGLTGELFF
TGTGCTAGTGGTTTTTGGACAGGGCTTACCGGGGAGCTGTTTTTT
>TRBJ2-3|NA|TRBV5-1|NA
CASSGRVAEGTQYF
TGCGCCAGCAGCGGGCGAGTAGCGGAGGGAACGCAGTATTTT
>TRBJ2-5|NA|TRBV9|NA
CASSGDGRATQYF
TGTGCCAGCAGCGGGGACGGGCGCGCGACCCAGTACTTC
>TRBJ1-2|NA|TRBV30|NA
CAWSVDGIRVIHSYGYTF
TGTGCCTGGAGTGTAGACGGGATCAGGGTAATACATTCCTATGGCTACACCTTC
>TRBJ2-6|NA|TRBV6-6|NA
CASSFISGANVLTF
TGTGCCAGCAGCTTTATCTCTGGGGCCAACGTCCTGACTTTC
>TRBJ2-2|NA|TRBV30|NA
CAWSEGVYGELFF
TGTGCCTGGAGTGAGGGTGTTTACGGGGAGCTGTTTTTT
>TRBJ1-4|NA|TRBV5-6|NA
CASSLDPEKLFF
TGTGCCAGCAGCTTGGATCCTGAAAAACTGTTTTTT
>TRBJ1-1|NA|TRBV5-1|NA
CASRRDTEAFF
TGCGCCAGCAGGCGGGACACTGAAGCTTTCTTT
>TRBJ2-2|NA|TRBV2|NA
CASAEGFWTGELFF
TGTGCCAGCGCGGAGGGGTTTTGGACCGGGGAGCTGTTTTTT
>TRBJ1-6|NA|TRBV27|NA
CASSLTLSSYNSPLHF
TGTGCCAGCAGTTTAACCCTAAGCTCCTATAATTCACCCCTCCACTTT
>TRBJ2-5|NA|TRBV18|TRBD2
CASSLRAGGPGYQETQYF
TGTGCCAGCTCCCTACGAGCGGGAGGGCCGGGATACCAAGAGACCCAGTACTTC